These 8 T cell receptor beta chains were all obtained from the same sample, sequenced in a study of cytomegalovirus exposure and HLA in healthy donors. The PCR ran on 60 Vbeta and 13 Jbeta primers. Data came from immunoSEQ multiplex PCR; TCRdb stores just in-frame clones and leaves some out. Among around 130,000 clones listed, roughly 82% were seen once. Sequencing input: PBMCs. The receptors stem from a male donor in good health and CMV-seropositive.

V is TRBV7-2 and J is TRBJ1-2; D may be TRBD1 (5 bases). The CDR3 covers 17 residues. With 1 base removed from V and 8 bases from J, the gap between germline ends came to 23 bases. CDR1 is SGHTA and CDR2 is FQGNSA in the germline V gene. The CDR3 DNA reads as TGTGCCAGCAGCTTAGGAGTTTCAGTGCTCGGGGAGGGGGGCTACACCTTC. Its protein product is CASSLGVSVLGEGGYTF.

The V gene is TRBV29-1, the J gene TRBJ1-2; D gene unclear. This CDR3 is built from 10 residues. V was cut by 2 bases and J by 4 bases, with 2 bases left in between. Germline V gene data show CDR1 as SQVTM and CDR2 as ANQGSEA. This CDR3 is CSVELYGYTF. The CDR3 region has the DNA TGCAGCGTTGAACTCTATGGCTACACCTTC.

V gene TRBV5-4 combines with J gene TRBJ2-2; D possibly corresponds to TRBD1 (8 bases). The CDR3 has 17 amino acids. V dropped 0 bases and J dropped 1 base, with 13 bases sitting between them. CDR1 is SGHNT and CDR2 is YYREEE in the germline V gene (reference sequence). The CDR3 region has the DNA TGTGCCAGCAGCTTGGTCGGGGGGACAGGGAACACCGGGGAGCTGTTTTTT. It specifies CASSLVGGTGNTGELFF.

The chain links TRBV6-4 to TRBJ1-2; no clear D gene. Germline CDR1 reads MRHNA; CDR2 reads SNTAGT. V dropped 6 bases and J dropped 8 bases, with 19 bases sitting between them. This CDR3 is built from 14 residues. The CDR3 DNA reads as TGTGCCAGCAGCGCGTTTCTTCGGAGTGGCGGCTACACCTTC. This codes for CASSAFLRSGGYTF.

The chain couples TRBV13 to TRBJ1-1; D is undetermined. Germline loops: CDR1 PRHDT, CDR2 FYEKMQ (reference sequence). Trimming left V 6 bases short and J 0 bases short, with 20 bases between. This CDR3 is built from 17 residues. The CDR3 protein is CASSSAGVRFLNTEAFF. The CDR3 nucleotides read TGTGCCAGCAGTTCCGCCGGAGTGAGGTTCTTGAACACTGAAGCTTTCTTT.

CDR3 in DNA: TGCGCCAGCAGCCCACCGGGACTAGCGGCAACCGGGGAGCAGTTCTTC. Encoded protein: CASSPPGLAATGEQFF. J is TRBJ2-1 and V is TRBV5-1; 11 bases align to TRBD2. The V gene's germline CDR1 is SGHRS and CDR2 YFSETQ. The V segment lost 4 bases and the J segment 10 bases; nucleotides outside the gene matches: 13. The CDR3 is made up of 16 amino acids.

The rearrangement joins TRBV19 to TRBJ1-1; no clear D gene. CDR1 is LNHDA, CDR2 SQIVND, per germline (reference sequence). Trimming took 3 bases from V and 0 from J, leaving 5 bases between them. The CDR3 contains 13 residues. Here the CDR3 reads CASSITVNTEAFF. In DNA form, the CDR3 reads TGTGCCAGTAGTATCACAGTGAACACTGAAGCTTTCTTT.

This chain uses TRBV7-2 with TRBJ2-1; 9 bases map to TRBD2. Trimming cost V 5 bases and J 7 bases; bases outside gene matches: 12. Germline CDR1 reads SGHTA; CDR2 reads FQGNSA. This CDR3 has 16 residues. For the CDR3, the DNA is TGTGCCAGCAGCCAAGGGGGCGGGAGGGCCTGGAATGAGCAGTTCTTC. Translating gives CASSQGGGRAWNEQFF.